Listed below are T cell receptor beta chains from one sample, sequenced in a study of CD8 T cells in ankylosing spondylitis. A single record per CDR3 protein comes from TCRdb applying MiXCR to the 5' RACE reads. The sample shows 450,000 to 550,000 distinct CDR3 sequences, about 5.4% of them seen only once. What was sequenced was blood, either unsorted or a sorted T cell fraction (not recorded which). The receptors originated from a male donor with ankylosing spondylitis. CDR3s leave out the opening cysteine and the closing phenylalanine or tryptophan. Each record gives: J gene, V gene, CDR3 protein.

TRBJ2-7 | TRBV4-3 | ASSQEATHYEQY
TRBJ2-7 | TRBV7-9 | ASTHAEGYEQY
TRBJ2-1 | TRBV7-9 | ASSSAPGSSYNEQF
TRBJ2-1 | TRBV14 | ASSQPGGYSYNEQF
TRBJ2-1 | TRBV9 | ASSVVSGSEQF
TRBJ2-3 | TRBV28 | ASSPRTDTDTQY
TRBJ1-4 | TRBV5-1 | ASSRTGTRETNEKLF
TRBJ2-7 | TRBV7-2 | ASSGTRARELYEQY
TRBJ2-2 | TRBV7-9 | ATPRGGIDTGELF
TRBJ2-4 | TRBV19 | ASSPGLAGGSNIQY
TRBJ2-4 | TRBV30 | AWSGTGQNIQY
TRBJ1-2 | TRBV20-1 | SAEQGPTLYGYT
TRBJ2-7 | TRBV20-1 | SAQAEGDEQY
TRBJ1-1 | TRBV3-1 | ASSPTGDTEAF
TRBJ1-2 | TRBV18 | ASSAAGTADYGYT
TRBJ2-7 | TRBV7-2 | ASSYGRPLTEQY
TRBJ2-5 | TRBV12-3/TRBV12-4 | ASSQNGETQY